This section outlines one T cell receptor beta chain sequence together with its context. This specimen comes from a study of blood T cell repertoires in COVID-19. Study background: Sites across the United States, Italy and Spain contributed samples from acute and convalescent COVID-19. From T cells, B-cell-depleted T cells, or PBMCs came the material, which was cDNA or gDNA.

The trim removed 0 bases at V and 3 bases at J, leaving 6 bases unmatched. The CDR3 covers 16 residues. The germline CDR1 and CDR2 sequences are MNHEY and SVGAGI. Repertoires were generated with immunoSEQ multiplex PCR, while TCRdb's copy carries only in-frame clones and drops some. The table includes some 78,000 clones, almost 90% detected once. Sequencing was carried out using peripheral blood. The V call is TRBV6-5, the J call TRBJ2-7, with TRBD1 identical over 9 bases. This sequence was found in an elderly woman with active or convalescent COVID-19. Here the CDR3 reads CASSYSGTGLGYEQYF. The CDR3 region has the DNA TGTGCCAGCAGTTACTCCGGGACAGGGTTAGGCTACGAGCAGTACTTC.